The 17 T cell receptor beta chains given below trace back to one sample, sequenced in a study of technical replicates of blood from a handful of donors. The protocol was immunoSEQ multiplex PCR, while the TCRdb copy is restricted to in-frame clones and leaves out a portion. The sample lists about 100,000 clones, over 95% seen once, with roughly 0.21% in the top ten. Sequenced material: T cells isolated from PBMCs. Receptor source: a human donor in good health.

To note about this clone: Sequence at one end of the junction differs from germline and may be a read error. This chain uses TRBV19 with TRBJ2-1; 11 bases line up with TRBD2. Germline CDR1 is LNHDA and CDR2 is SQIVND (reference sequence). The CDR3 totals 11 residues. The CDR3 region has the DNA TGCGCACTAGCGGGAGACGGTGAGCAGTTCTTC. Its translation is CALAGDGEQFF. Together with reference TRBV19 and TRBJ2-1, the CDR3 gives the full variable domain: DGGITQSPKYLFRKEGQNVTLSCEQNLNHDAMYWYRQDPGQGLRLIYYSQIVNDFQKGDIAEGYSVSREKKESFPLTVTSAQKNPTAFYLCALAGDGEQFFGPGTRLTVL.

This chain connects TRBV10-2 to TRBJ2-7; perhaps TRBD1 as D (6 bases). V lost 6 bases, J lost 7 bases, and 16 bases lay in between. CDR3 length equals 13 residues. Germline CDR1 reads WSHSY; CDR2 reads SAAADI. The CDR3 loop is CASSSNKDREQYF. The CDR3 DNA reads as TGCGCCAGCAGCTCAAATAAGGACAGAGAGCAGTACTTC.

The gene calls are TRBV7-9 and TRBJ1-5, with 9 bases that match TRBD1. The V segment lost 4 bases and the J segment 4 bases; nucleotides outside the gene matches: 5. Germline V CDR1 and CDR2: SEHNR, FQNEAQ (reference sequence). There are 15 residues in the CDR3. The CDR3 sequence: CASSSYRGPNQPQHF. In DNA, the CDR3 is TGTGCCAGCAGCTCATACAGGGGGCCAAATCAGCCCCAGCATTTT.

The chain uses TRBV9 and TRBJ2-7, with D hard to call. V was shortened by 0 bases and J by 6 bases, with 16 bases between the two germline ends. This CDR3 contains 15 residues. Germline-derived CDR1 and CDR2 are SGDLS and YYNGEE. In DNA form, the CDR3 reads TGTGCCAGCAGCGTAGAGCCGCTTTTTATCCGCGAGCAGTACTTC. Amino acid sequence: CASSVEPLFIREQYF. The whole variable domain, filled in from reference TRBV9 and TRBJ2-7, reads DSGVTQTPKHLITATGQRVTLRCSPRSGDLSVYWYQQSLDQGLQFLIQYYNGEERAKGNILERFSAQQFPDLHSELNLSSLELGDSALYFCASSVEPLFIREQYFGPGTRLTVT.

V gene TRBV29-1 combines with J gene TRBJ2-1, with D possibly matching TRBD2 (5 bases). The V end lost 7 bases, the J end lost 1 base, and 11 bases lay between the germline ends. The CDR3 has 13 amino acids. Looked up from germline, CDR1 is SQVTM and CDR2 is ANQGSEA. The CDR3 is CSAQAVSYNEQFF. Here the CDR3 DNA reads TGCAGCGCCCAAGCGGTTTCCTACAATGAGCAGTTCTTC.

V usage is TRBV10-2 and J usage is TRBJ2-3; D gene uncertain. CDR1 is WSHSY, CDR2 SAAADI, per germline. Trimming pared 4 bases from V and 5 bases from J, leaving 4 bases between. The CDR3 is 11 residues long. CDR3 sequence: CASSGLDTQYF. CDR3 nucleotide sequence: TGCGCCAGCAGTGGTCTAGATACGCAGTATTTT.

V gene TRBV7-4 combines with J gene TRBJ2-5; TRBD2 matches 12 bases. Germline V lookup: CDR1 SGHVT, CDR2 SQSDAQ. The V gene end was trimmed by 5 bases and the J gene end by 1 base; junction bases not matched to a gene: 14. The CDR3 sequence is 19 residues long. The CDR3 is CASSPPDLAGGRVQETQYF. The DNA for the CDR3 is TGTGCCAGCAGCCCCCCCGATCTAGCGGGGGGGCGGGTCCAAGAGACCCAGTACTTC.

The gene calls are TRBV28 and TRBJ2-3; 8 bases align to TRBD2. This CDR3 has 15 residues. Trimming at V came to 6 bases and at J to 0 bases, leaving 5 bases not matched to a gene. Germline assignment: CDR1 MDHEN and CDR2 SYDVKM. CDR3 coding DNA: TGTGCCAGCAGCCCTGGACTAGCTAGCACAGATACGCAGTATTTT. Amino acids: CASSPGLASTDTQYF.

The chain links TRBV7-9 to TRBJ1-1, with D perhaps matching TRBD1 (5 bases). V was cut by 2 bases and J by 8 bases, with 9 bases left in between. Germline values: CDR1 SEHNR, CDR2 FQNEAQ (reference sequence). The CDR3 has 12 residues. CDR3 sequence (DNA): TGTGCCAGCAGCTTATCAGGGAGGGAAGCTTTCTTT. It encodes CASSLSGREAFF.

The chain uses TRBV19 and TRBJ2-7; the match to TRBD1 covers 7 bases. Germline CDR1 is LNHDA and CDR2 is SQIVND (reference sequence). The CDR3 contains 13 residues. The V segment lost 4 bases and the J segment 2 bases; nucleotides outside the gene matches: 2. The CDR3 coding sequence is TGTGCCAGTAGTAGACAGGGCGCCTACGAGCAGTACTTC. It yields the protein CASSRQGAYEQYF.

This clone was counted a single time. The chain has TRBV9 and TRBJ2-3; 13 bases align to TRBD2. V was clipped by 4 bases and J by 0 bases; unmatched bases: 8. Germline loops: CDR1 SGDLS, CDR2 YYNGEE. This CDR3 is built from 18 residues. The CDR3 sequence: CASSPGLAGDLSTDTQYF. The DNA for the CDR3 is TGTGCCAGCAGCCCCGGACTAGCGGGGGACCTTAGCACAGATACGCAGTATTTT.

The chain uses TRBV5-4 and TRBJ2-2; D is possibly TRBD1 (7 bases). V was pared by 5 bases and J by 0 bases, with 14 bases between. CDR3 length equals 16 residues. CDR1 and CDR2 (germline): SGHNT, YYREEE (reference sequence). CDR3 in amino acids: CASSPRGAPNTGELFF. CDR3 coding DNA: TGTGCCAGCAGTCCCAGGGGGGCTCCGAACACCGGGGAGCTGTTTTTT. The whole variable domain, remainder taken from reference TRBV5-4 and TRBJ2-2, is ETGVTQSPTHLIKTRGQQVTLRCSSQSGHNTVSWYQQALGQGPQFIFQYYREEENGRGNFPPRFSGLQFPNYSSELNVNALELDDSALYLCASSPRGAPNTGELFFGEGSRLTVL.

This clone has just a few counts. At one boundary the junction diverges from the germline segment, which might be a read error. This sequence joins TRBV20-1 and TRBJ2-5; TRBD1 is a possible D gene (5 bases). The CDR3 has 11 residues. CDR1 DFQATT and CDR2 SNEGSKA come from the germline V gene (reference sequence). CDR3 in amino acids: CGLGDQETQYF. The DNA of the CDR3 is TGTGGGCTAGGGGATCAAGAGACCCAGTACTTC.

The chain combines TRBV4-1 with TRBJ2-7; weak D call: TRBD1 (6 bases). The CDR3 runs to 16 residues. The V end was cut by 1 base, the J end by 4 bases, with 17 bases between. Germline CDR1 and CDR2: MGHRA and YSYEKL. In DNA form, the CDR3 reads TGCGCCAGCAGCCAAGTTAAGGGGACAACTTCTTACGAGCAGTACTTC. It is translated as CASSQVKGTTSYEQYF.

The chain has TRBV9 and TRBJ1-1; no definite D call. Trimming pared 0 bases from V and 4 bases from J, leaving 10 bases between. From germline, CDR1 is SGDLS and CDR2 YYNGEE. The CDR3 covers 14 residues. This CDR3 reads CASSVAGFGTEAFF. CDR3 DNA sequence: TGTGCCAGCAGCGTAGCGGGGTTTGGCACTGAAGCTTTCTTT.

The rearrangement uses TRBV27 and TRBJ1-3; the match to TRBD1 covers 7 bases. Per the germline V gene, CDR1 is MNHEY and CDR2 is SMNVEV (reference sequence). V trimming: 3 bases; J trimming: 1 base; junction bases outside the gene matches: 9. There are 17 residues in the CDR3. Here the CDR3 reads CASSFPEIQGSGNTIYF. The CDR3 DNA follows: TGTGCCAGCAGTTTCCCCGAGATACAGGGGTCTGGAAACACCATATATTTT.

In nucleotides, the CDR3 is TGTGCCAGCAGCATAGGACAGGGGGCAACTGAAGCTTTCTTT. Translating gives CASSIGQGATEAFF. This rearrangement joins TRBV9 to TRBJ1-1; TRBD1 matches at 11 bases. In germline, CDR1 is SGDLS, CDR2 YYNGEE. J was trimmed by 5 bases and V by 4 bases; bases with no gene match: 4. The CDR3 runs to 14 residues.